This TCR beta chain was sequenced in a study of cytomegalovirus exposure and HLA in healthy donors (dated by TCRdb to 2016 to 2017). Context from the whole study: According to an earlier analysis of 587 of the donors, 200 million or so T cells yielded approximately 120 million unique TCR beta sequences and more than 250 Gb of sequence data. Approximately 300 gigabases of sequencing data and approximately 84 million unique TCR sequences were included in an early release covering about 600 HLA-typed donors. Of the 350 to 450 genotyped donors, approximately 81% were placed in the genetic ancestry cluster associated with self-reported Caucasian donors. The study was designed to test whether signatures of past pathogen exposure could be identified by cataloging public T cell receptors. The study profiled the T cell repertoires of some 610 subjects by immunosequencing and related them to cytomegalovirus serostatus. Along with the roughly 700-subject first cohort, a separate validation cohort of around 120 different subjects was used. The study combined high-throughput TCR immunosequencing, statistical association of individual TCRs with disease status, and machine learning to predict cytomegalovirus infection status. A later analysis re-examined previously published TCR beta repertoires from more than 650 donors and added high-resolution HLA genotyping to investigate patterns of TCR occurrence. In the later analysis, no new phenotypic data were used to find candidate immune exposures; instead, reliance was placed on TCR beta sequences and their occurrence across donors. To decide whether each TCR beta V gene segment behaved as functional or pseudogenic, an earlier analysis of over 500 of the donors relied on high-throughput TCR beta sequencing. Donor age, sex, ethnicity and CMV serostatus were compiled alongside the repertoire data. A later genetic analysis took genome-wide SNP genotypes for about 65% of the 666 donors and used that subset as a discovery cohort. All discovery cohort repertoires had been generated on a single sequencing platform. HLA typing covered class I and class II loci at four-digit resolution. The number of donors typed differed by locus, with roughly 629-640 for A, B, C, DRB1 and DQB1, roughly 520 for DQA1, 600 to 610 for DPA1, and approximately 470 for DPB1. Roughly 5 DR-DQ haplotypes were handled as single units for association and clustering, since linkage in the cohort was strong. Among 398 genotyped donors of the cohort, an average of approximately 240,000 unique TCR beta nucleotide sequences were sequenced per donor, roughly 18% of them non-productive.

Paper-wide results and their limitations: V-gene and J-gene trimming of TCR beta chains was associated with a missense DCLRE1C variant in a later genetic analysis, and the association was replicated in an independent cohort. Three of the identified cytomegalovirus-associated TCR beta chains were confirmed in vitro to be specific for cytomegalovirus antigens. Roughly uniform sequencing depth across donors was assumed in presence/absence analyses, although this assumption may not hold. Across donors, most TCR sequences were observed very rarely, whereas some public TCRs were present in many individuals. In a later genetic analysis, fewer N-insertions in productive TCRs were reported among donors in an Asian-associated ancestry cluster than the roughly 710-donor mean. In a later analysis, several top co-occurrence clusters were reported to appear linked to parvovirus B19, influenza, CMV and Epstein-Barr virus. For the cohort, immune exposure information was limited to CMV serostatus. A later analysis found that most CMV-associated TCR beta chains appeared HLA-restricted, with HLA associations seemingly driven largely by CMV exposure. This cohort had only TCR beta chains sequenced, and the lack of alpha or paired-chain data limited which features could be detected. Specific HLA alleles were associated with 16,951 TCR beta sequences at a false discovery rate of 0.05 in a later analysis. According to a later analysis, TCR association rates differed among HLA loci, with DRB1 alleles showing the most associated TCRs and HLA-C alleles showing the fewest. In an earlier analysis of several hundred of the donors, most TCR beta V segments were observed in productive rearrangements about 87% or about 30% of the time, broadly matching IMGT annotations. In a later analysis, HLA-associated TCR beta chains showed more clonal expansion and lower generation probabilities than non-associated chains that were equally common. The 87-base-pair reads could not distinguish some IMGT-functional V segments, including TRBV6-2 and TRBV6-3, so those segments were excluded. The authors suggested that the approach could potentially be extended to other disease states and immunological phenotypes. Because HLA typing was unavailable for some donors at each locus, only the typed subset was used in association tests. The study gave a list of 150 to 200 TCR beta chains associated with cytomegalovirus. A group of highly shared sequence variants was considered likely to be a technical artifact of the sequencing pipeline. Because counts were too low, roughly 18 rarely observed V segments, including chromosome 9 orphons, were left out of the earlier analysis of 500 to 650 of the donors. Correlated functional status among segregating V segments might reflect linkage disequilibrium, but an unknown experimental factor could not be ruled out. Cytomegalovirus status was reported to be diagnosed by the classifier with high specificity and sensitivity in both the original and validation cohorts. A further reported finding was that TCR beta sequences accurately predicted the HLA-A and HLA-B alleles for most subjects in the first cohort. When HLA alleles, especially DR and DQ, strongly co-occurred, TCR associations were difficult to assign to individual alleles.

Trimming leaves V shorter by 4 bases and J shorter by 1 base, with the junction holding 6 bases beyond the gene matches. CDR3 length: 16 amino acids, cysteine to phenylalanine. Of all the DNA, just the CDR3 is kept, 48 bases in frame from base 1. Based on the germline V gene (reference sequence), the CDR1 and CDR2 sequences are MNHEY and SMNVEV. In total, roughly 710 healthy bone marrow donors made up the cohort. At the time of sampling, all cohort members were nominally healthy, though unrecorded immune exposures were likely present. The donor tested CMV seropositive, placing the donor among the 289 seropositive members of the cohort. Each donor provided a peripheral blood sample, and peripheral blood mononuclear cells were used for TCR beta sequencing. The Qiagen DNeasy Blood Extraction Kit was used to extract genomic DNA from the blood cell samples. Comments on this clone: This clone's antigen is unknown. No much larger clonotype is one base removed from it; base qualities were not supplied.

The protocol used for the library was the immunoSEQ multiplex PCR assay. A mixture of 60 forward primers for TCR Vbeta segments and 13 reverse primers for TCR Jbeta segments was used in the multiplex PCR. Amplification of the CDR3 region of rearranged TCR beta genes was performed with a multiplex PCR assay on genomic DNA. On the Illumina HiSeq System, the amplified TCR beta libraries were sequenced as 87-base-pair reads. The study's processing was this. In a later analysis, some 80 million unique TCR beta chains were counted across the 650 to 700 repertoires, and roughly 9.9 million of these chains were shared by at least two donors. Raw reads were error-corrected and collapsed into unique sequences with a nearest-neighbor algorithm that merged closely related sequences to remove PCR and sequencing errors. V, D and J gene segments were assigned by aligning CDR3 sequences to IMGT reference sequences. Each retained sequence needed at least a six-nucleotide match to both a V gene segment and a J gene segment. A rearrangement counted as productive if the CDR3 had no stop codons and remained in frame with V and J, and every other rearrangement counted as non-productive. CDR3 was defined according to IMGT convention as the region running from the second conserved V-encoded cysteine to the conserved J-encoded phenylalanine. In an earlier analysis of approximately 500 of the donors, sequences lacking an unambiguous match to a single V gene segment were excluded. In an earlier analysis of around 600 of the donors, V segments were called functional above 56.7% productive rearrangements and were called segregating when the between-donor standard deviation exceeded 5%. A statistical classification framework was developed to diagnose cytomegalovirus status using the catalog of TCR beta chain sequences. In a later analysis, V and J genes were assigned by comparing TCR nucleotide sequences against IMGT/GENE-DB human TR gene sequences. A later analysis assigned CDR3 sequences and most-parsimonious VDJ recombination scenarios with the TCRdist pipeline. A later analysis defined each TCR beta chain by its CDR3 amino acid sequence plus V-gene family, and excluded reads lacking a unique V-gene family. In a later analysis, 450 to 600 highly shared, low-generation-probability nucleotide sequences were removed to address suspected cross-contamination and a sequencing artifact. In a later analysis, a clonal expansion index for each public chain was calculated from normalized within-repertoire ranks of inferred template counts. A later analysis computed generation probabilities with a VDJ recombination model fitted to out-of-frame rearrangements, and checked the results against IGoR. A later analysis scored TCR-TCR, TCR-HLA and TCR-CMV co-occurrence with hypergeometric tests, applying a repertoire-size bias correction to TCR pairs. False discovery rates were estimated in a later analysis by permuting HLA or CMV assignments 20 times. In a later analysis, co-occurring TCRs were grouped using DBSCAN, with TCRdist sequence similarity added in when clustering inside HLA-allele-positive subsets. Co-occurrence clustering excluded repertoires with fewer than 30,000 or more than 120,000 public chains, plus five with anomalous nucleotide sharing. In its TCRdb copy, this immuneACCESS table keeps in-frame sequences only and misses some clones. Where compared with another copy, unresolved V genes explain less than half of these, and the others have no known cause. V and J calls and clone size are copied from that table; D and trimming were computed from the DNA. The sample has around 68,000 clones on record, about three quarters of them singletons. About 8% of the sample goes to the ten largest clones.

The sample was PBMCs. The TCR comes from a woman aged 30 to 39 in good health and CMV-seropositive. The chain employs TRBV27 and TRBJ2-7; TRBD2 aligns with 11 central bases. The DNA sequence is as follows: TGTGCCAGCAGTTCCCTCCCTAGCGGGAGGTCCTACGAGCAGTACTTC. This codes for CASSSLPSGRSYEQYF.